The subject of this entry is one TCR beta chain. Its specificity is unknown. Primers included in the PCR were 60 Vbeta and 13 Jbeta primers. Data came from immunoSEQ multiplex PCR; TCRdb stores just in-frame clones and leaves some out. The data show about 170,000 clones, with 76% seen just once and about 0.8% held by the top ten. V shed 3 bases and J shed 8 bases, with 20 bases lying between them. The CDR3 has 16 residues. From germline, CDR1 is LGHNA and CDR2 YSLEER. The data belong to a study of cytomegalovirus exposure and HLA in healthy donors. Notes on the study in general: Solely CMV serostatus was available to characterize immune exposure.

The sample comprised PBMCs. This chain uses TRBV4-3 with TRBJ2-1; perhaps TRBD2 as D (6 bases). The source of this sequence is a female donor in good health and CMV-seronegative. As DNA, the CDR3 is TGCGCCAGCAGCCAGATACTAGCCTCCAACCCCCATGAGCAGTTCTTC. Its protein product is CASSQILASNPHEQFF.